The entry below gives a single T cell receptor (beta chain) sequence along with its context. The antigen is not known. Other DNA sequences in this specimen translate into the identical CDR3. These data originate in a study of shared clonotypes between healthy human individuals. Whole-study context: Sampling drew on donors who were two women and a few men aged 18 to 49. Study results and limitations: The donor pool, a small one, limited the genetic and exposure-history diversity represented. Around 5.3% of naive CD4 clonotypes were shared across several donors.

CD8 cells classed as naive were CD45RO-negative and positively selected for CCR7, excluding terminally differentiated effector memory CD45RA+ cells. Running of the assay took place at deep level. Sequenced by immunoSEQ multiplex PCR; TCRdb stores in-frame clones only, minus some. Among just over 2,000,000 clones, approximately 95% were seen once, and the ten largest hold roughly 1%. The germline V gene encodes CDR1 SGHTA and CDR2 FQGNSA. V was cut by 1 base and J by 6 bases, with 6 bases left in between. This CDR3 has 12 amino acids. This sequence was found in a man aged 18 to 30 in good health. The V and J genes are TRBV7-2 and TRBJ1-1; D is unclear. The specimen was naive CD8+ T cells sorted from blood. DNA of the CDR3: TGTGCCAGCAGCTTAGTAGGCTCTGAAGCTTTCTTT. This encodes CASSLVGSEAFF.